The 27 T cell receptor beta chains below come from one sample, sequenced in a study of blood T cell repertoires in COVID-19 (dated by TCRdb to the early 2020s). The protocol used for the library was the immunoSEQ multiplex PCR assay. TCRdb carries this immuneACCESS record with in-frame sequences only. Its versions omit some clonotypes, under half of them owing to an unresolved V gene in the studies checked, with the rest unexplained. The sample table records about 57,000 clones; about 80% of these occur just once. The top ten constitute roughly 22% of the sample. Material: peripheral blood. The source is a woman aged 55-69 years with acute or convalescent COVID-19.

The V gene is TRBV27, the J gene TRBJ2-2; a possible D gene is TRBD2 (5 bases). Deletions cut 4 bases from V and 5 bases from J, with 14 bases between. Germline V gene lookup returns CDR1 MNHEY and CDR2 SMNVEV (reference sequence). CDR3 length equals 15 residues. The CDR3 spells CASSYGDGVTGELFF. The DNA of the CDR3 is TGTGCCAGCAGTTACGGGGATGGGGTTACCGGGGAGCTGTTTTTT.

The chain joins TRBV7-9 to TRBJ1-5; 9 positions agree with TRBD1. The J segment lost 3 bases and the V segment lost 1 base, leaving 1 base of the junction unmatched. The V gene's germline CDR1 is SEHNR and CDR2 FQNEAQ (reference sequence). The length of the CDR3 is 15 residues. The CDR3 bases are TGTGCCAGCAGCTTAGGGACAGGGGCCAATCAGCCCCAGCATTTT. Protein product: CASSLGTGANQPQHF.

This chain uses TRBV11-2 with TRBJ2-5; 9 bases are shared with TRBD2. There are 16 residues in the CDR3. Germline loops: CDR1 SGHAT, CDR2 FQNNGV. Trimming at V came to 2 bases and at J to 6 bases, leaving 10 bases not matched to a gene. The CDR3 DNA reads as TGTGCCAGCAGCTTAAGGTGGCTAGCGGGACCCCAGACCCAGTACTTC. It encodes CASSLRWLAGPQTQYF.

The gene calls are TRBV5-4 and TRBJ2-3, with 7 positions matching TRBD2. Trimming at V came to 4 bases and at J to 3 bases, leaving 8 bases not matched to a gene. The V gene's germline CDR1 is SGHNT and CDR2 YYREEE (reference sequence). The CDR3 is 15 amino acids. The CDR3 loop is CASSHPSGLTDTQYF. For the CDR3, the DNA is TGTGCCAGCAGCCACCCTAGCGGACTTACAGATACGCAGTATTTT. The complete variable domain, with remaining parts taken from reference TRBV5-4 and TRBJ2-3, reads ETGVTQSPTHLIKTRGQQVTLRCSSQSGHNTVSWYQQALGQGPQFIFQYYREEENGRGNFPPRFSGLQFPNYSSELNVNALELDDSALYLCASSHPSGLTDTQYFGPGTRLTVL.

The chain uses TRBV4-2 and TRBJ1-2; 8 bases map to TRBD1. The CDR3 loop spans 15 amino acids. The V gene's germline CDR1 is LGHNA and CDR2 YNFKEQ. The J segment lost 8 bases and the V segment lost 1 base, leaving 9 bases of the junction unmatched. In DNA form, the CDR3 reads TGTGCCAGCAGCCAAGCGTCAGGGGGCGCAGAGGGCTACACCTTC. This gives the protein CASSQASGGAEGYTF.

The J gene is TRBJ2-7, the V gene TRBV9; D is uncertain. The CDR3 is 14 residues long. The germline V and J ends were trimmed by 0 bases and 1 base, with 8 bases remaining between them. The germline CDR1 and CDR2 sequences are SGDLS and YYNGEE. In DNA, the CDR3 is TGTGCCAGCAGCGTAGATGCAGATTCCTACGAGCAGTACTTC. Residues: CASSVDADSYEQYF.

The V and J genes are TRBV5-1 and TRBJ1-3, with TRBD1 as a possible D gene (5 bases). The germline CDR1 and CDR2 sequences are SGHRS and YFSETQ. CDR3 size: 14 residues. V was pared by 4 bases and J by 0 bases, with 8 bases between. Here the CDR3 DNA reads TGCGCCAGCAGCGAGGACAACTCTGGAAACACCATATATTTT. Its protein is CASSEDNSGNTIYF.

This chain uses TRBV4-3 with TRBJ2-7; tentative D call: TRBD1 (6 bases). The V end was cut by 2 bases, the J end by 5 bases, with 10 bases between. Germline V gene data show CDR1 as LGHNA and CDR2 as YSLEER. CDR3 length: 13 residues. The CDR3 here is CASSQRPGDEQYF. DNA for the CDR3: TGCGCCAGCAGCCAACGTCCAGGGGACGAGCAGTACTTC.

The chain links TRBV27 to TRBJ2-7, with 7 nucleotides matching TRBD1. V was clipped by 4 bases and J by 3 bases; unmatched bases: 12. This CDR3 region has 16 residues. The germline V gene encodes CDR1 MNHEY and CDR2 SMNVEV (reference sequence). In DNA, the CDR3 is TGTGCCAGCAGTTCCTTCCCCGGACAGGCGCACTACGAGCAGTACTTC. Protein: CASSSFPGQAHYEQYF.

The table lists this clone with a few counts. J is TRBJ1-1 and V is TRBV10-3, with a tentative D call TRBD1 (6 bases). Germline assignment: CDR1 ENHRY and CDR2 SYGVKD. This CDR3 has 15 residues. The V gene lost 6 bases and the J gene lost 0 bases, with 14 bases spanning the gap. The chain's CDR3 is CAIRGGGWMNTEAFF. Here the CDR3 DNA reads TGTGCCATCAGGGGAGGGGGGTGGATGAACACTGAAGCTTTCTTT.

This chain uses TRBV11-2 with TRBJ1-4; maybe TRBD1 (5 bases). Per the germline V gene, CDR1 is SGHAT and CDR2 is FQNNGV. This CDR3 is 15 amino acids long. V was cut by 5 bases and J by 8 bases, with 18 bases left in between. The CDR3 protein is CASSPGGRLREKLFF. CDR3 DNA: TGTGCCAGCAGCCCGGGGGGGAGGCTTAGAGAAAAACTGTTTTTT.

This clone was seen only a few times. The chain uses TRBV10-3 and TRBJ1-2; no definite D call. The ends were cut back, 4 bases at V and 1 base at J, with 7 bases in the middle. The CDR3 loop spans 13 amino acids. The germline V gene encodes CDR1 ENHRY and CDR2 SYGVKD. CDR3 sequence reads: CAISAGGNYGYTF. The CDR3 DNA reads TGTGCCATCAGTGCTGGAGGTAACTATGGCTACACCTTC.

The rearrangement uses TRBV2 and TRBJ1-6; TRBD1 matches at 7 bases. The CDR3 totals 15 residues. The V gene end was trimmed by 2 bases and the J gene end by 8 bases; junction bases not matched to a gene: 6. Germline CDR1 and CDR2: SNHLY and FYNNEI. CDR3 bases: TGTGCCAGCAGTGAACCGGGACAGTCCTATTCACCCCTCCACTTT. It encodes CASSEPGQSYSPLHF.

The chain carries TRBV7-9 and TRBJ1-6; the D gene is possibly TRBD1 (6 bases). Looked up from germline, CDR1 is SEHNR and CDR2 is FQNEAQ (reference sequence). The CDR3 is made up of 16 amino acids. Trimming removed 0 bases from V and 6 bases from J, with 12 bases in between. CDR3 in DNA: TGTGCCAGCAGCTTAGCGGCGACAGGCCGTAATTCACCCCTCCACTTT. Translation gives CASSLAATGRNSPLHF.

This chain connects TRBV19 to TRBJ2-6; TRBD1 might be the D (5 bases). The V gene lost 4 bases and the J gene lost 5 bases, with 18 bases spanning the gap. The CDR3 spans 17 residues. Germline assignment: CDR1 LNHDA and CDR2 SQIVND (reference sequence). The CDR3 protein is CASSKGQGSFRANVLTF. Written as DNA, the CDR3 is TGTGCCAGTAGTAAGGGCCAGGGCTCTTTTCGGGCCAACGTCCTGACTTTC. Variable domain in full (rest from reference TRBV19 and TRBJ2-6): DGGITQSPKYLFRKEGQNVTLSCEQNLNHDAMYWYRQDPGQGLRLIYYSQIVNDFQKGDIAEGYSVSREKKESFPLTVTSAQKNPTAFYLCASSKGQGSFRANVLTFGAGSRLTVL.

The V gene is TRBV4-1, the J gene TRBJ1-2; perhaps TRBD1 as D (6 bases). The germline gives CDR1 MGHRA, CDR2 YSYEKL. The CDR3 covers 16 residues. Trimming shortened V by 1 base and J by 5 bases, and 17 bases separated the two germline ends. The CDR3 DNA reads TGCGCCAGCAGCCAAGGACGGGACACCCTTGGGTATGGCTACACCTTC. Its protein product is CASSQGRDTLGYGYTF.

The chain recombines TRBV19 with TRBJ2-2; 10 bases agree with TRBD1. V was pared by 3 bases and J by 2 bases, with 9 bases of the junction left unmatched. Per the germline V gene, CDR1 is LNHDA and CDR2 is SQIVND (reference sequence). The CDR3 sequence is 18 residues long. The CDR3 sequence: CASSIWEGTGDNTGELFF. The DNA of the CDR3 is TGTGCCAGTAGTATTTGGGAGGGGACAGGGGATAACACCGGGGAGCTGTTTTTT.

The chain carries TRBV7-2 and TRBJ1-2, with 7 bases identical to TRBD1. CDR1 and CDR2 (germline): SGHTA, FQGNSA. After removal of 5 bases from V and 4 bases from J, the junction contained 7 bases not matched to a gene. CDR3 length: 14 amino acids. The CDR3 DNA reads as TGTGCCAGCAGCGGCCAGACAGGGACCTATGGCTACACCTTC. Protein sequence: CASSGQTGTYGYTF.

The chain recombines TRBV19 with TRBJ1-6; the match to TRBD1 covers 9 bases. There are 14 residues in the CDR3. Germline V gene data show CDR1 as LNHDA and CDR2 as SQIVND (reference sequence). With V trimmed by 7 bases and J by 8 bases, 6 bases remained unmatched. In DNA form, the CDR3 reads TGTGCCAGTAAGGGGGACAGGGAGGATTCACCCCTCCACTTT. It codes for CASKGDREDSPLHF.

This chain links TRBV19 with TRBJ2-3, with 10 positions matching TRBD1. V trimming: 9 bases; J trimming: 1 base; junction bases outside the gene matches: 1. CDR3 length: 13 amino acids. Germline CDR1 and CDR2: LNHDA and SQIVND (reference sequence). The CDR3 here is CASGTGGTDTQYF. In DNA form, the CDR3 reads TGTGCCAGCGGGACAGGGGGCACAGATACGCAGTATTTT.

The chain is built from TRBV5-1 and TRBJ1-1; D call uncertain. This CDR3 has 15 amino acids. V was trimmed by 4 bases and J by 1 base, leaving 14 bases between them. The V gene's germline CDR1 is SGHRS and CDR2 YFSETQ. The CDR3 nucleotides are TGCGCCAGCAGCCCAAATTCCGGAGGGAACACTGAAGCTTTCTTT. It translates to CASSPNSGGNTEAFF. Using reference TRBV5-1 and TRBJ1-1 for the parts outside the CDR3, the full variable domain is KAGVTQTPRYLIKTRGQQVTLSCSPISGHRSVSWYQQTPGQGLQFLFEYFSETQRNKGNFPGRFSGRQFSNSRSEMNVSTLELGDSALYLCASSPNSGGNTEAFFGQGTRLTVV.

V usage is TRBV7-2 and J usage is TRBJ1-2; D uncertain. CDR1 is SGHTA and CDR2 is FQGNSA in the germline V gene. Trimming took off 5 bases at V and 0 bases at J, with 13 bases between the two ends. This CDR3 comprises 15 residues. The CDR3 DNA follows: TGTGCCAGCAGCCCAACCGGGTTAGCTAACTATGGCTACACCTTC. Translated: CASSPTGLANYGYTF.

The chain carries TRBV12-3 or TRBV12-4 and TRBJ2-1; TRBD2 might be the D (5 bases). The CDR3 runs 13 residues. V shed 5 bases and J shed 7 bases, with 12 bases lying between them. CDR3 nucleotide sequence: TGTGCCAGCAGTCCCCAACTAGGAAATGAGCAGTTCTTC. Translating it yields CASSPQLGNEQFF.

This sequence joins TRBV2 and TRBJ1-2, with D tentatively TRBD1 (6 bases). Germline lookup yields CDR1 SNHLY and CDR2 FYNNEI. This CDR3 region has 14 residues. Trimming shortened V by 7 bases and J by 3 bases, and 15 bases separated the two germline ends. In nucleotides, the CDR3 is TGTGCCAGCATCGCAGGGGAGGGGTACTATGGCTACACCTTC. Protein: CASIAGEGYYGYTF.

The chain links TRBV30 to TRBJ1-3, with D perhaps TRBD1 (6 bases). Per germline, CDR1 GTSNPN and CDR2 SVGIG (reference sequence). The CDR3 spans 15 residues. V lost 2 bases to trimming and J lost 2 bases, with 13 bases between them. CDR3 DNA sequence: TGTGCCTGGAGTATGATCCACAGGGCTGGAAACACCATATATTTT. This translates into CAWSMIHRAGNTIYF.

The sample holds one count of this clone. V and J are TRBV5-1 and TRBJ1-1; 7 bases map to TRBD1. Germline loops: CDR1 SGHRS, CDR2 YFSETQ. The CDR3 has 14 residues. Unmatched junction bases numbered 3, after V lost 4 bases and J lost 0 bases. For the CDR3, the DNA is TGCGCCAGCAGCGTGGGACAGTTGAACACTGAAGCTTTCTTT. Protein product: CASSVGQLNTEAFF.

Only a few counts were recorded for this clone. The chain is built from TRBV29-1 and TRBJ1-1; D is perhaps TRBD1 (5 bases). CDR1 is SQVTM and CDR2 is ANQGSEA in the germline V gene. V was shortened by 8 bases and J by 0 bases, with 16 bases between the two germline ends. This CDR3 contains 14 residues. The CDR3 sequence: CSFWGSGLNTEAFF. In DNA, the CDR3 is TGCAGCTTCTGGGGCTCCGGGTTGAACACTGAAGCTTTCTTT.